This T cell receptor beta chain was retrieved from a study of cytomegalovirus exposure and HLA in healthy donors. General study results and limits: HLA restriction was apparent for most CMV-associated TCR beta chains in a later analysis. TCR sequences were mostly rare, though some public TCRs occurred in many donors.

For this clone: Its antigen is as yet unknown.

The V gene lost 3 bases and the J gene lost 6 bases, with 9 bases spanning the gap. The CDR3 runs to 12 residues. Looked up from germline, CDR1 is SGHNT and CDR2 is YYREEE (reference sequence). The PCR contained 60 Vbeta and 13 Jbeta primers. TCRdb's copy holds only in-frame clones and misses some; the assay was immunoSEQ multiplex PCR. This table has 130,000 or so clones, more than 8% appearing once. The clonotype comes from a man aged 40-49 years in good health and CMV-seronegative. The rearrangement links TRBV5-4 to TRBJ1-2; D is perhaps TRBD1 (5 bases). Sequencing input: PBMCs. The CDR3 nucleotides read TGTGCCAGCAGCTGGGGGGGGAATGGCTACACCTTC. Translation gives CASSWGGNGYTF.